The next 30 T cell receptor beta chains were all read from a single sample in a study of identical twins. TCRdb reanalysed the 5' RACE reads using MiXCR and keeps one entry per CDR3 protein. The sample records approximately 670,000 distinct CDR3 sequences, 5.5% to 7.5% being singletons. The sequenced sample consisted of naive T cells sorted from blood. The source of these receptors is a man aged 18 to 35 in good health.

This clonotype has just a few counts. The chain is built from TRBV7-9 and TRBJ2-7; D uncertain. Germline CDR1 and CDR2: SEHNR and FQNEAQ (reference sequence). This CDR3 has 12 residues. V was shortened by 5 bases and J by 5 bases, with 10 bases between the two germline ends. The CDR3 spells CASSMEIDEQYV. The CDR3 nucleotides read TGTGCCAGCAGCATGGAAATAGACGAGCAGTACGTC.

This clonotype was detected many times. CDR3 amino acids: CASRPDRVSTDTQYF. CDR3 bases: TGTGCCAGCAGACCAGACAGGGTATCCACAGATACGCAGTATTTT. This chain connects TRBV12-3 or TRBV12-4 to TRBJ2-3, with TRBD1 matching 7 bases. Trimming cost V 6 bases and J 2 bases; bases outside gene matches: 8. The length of the CDR3 is 15 residues.

The chain recombines TRBV29-1 with TRBJ2-1; TRBD2 agrees at 7 bases. The CDR3 is 14 amino acids. V was clipped by 0 bases and J by 9 bases; unmatched bases: 8. The germline V gene has CDR1 SQVTM and CDR2 ANQGSEA. The CDR3 loop is CSVEDTATSSEQFF. CDR3 coding DNA: TGCAGCGTTGAAGATACCGCGACTAGCAGTGAGCAGTTCTTC.

This clonotype occurred a few times. The chain couples TRBV12-3 or TRBV12-4 to TRBJ2-5, with D possibly being TRBD2 (7 bases). CDR3 size: 16 residues. The V end was cut by 7 bases, the J end by 4 bases, with 22 bases between. In DNA, the CDR3 is TGTGCCAGCAACCCTGGGGGGAGGGGGGTCGGAGAGACCCAGTACTTC. Amino acids: CASNPGGRGVGETQYF.

Many counts were recorded for this clonotype. This rearrangement joins TRBV12-3 or TRBV12-4 to TRBJ2-2, with D possibly being TRBD1 or TRBD2 (5 bases each). This CDR3 contains 14 residues. Trimming shortened V by 5 bases and J by 4 bases, and 11 bases separated the two germline ends. The chain's CDR3 is CASSPGRGTGELFF. In DNA, the CDR3 is TGTGCCAGCAGTCCGGGACGTGGCACCGGGGAGCTGTTTTTT.

This clonotype showed up just a few times. The J gene is TRBJ2-7, the V gene TRBV4-3; TRBD2 matches at 9 bases. The CDR3 sequence is 17 residues long. Germline lookup yields CDR1 LGHNA and CDR2 YSLEER. With 5 bases clipped from V and 4 bases from J, the junction kept 15 bases outside the gene matches. CDR3 residues: CASSRTPSGNRWYEQYF. As DNA, the CDR3 is TGCGCCAGCAGCAGGACCCCTAGCGGGAATCGGTGGTACGAGCAGTACTTC.

This clonotype was found many times. The chain is built from TRBV12-3 or TRBV12-4 and TRBJ2-4; D is perhaps TRBD1 or TRBD2 (5 bases each). With 1 base removed from V and 11 bases from J, the gap between germline ends came to 12 bases. The CDR3 is 13 amino acids. CDR3 residues: CASSLGTGAFQYF. In DNA, the CDR3 is TGTGCCAGCAGTTTAGGGACCGGGGCGTTTCAGTACTTC.

The rearrangement links TRBV30 to TRBJ2-2; D call uncertain. Deletions cut 1 base from V and 0 bases from J, with 9 bases between. CDR3 length: 15 amino acids. Looked up from germline, CDR1 is GTSNPN and CDR2 is SVGIG (reference sequence). The CDR3 nucleotides are TGTGCCTGGAGTGGCGATCACGCGAACACCGGGGAGCTGTTTTTT. Protein product: CAWSGDHANTGELFF.

The gene calls are TRBV28 and TRBJ2-6; 15 bases map to TRBD2. V shed 6 bases, J shed 9 bases, and the junction held 15 bases outside the gene matches. Germline V gene sequence: CDR1 MDHEN, CDR2 SYDVKM. This CDR3 has 19 amino acids. Written as DNA, the CDR3 is TGTGCCAGCAGCCCAGGACTAGCGGGAGGGGTATTTAACGGCAACGTCCTGACTTTC. Amino acid sequence: CASSPGLAGGVFNGNVLTF.

This clonotype has at least ten counts. The chain has TRBV20-1 and TRBJ2-3, with a weak D call TRBD1 (5 bases). CDR3 length: 11 residues. The V gene lost 3 bases and the J gene lost 10 bases, with 11 bases spanning the gap. Germline V gives CDR1 DFQATT, CDR2 SNEGSKA (reference sequence). In nucleotides, the CDR3 is TGCAGTGCTAGTAAACAGGCCCCGCAGTATTTT. It codes for CSASKQAPQYF.

This clonotype appeared a few times. The chain carries TRBV6-1 and TRBJ2-5, with 8 positions matching TRBD1. CDR1 and CDR2 from the germline V gene are MNHNS and SASEGT. CDR3 size: 14 residues. V shed 6 bases, J shed 5 bases, and the junction held 8 bases outside the gene matches. The CDR3 sequence: CASSGQGARETQYF. The DNA for the CDR3 is TGTGCCAGCAGCGGGCAGGGGGCGCGGGAGACCCAGTACTTC.

This rearrangement joins TRBV5-4 to TRBJ2-7; D possibly corresponds to TRBD1 (5 bases). Trimming pared 7 bases from V and 0 bases from J, leaving 17 bases between. The germline V gene has CDR1 SGHNT and CDR2 YYREEE (reference sequence). The CDR3 has 15 amino acids. CDR3 sequence reads: CASSPTGRVSYEQYF. CDR3 nucleotide sequence: TGTGCCAGCTCTCCCACCGGCAGGGTCTCCTACGAGCAGTACTTC. The whole variable domain, remainder taken from reference TRBV5-4 and TRBJ2-7, is ETGVTQSPTHLIKTRGQQVTLRCSSQSGHNTVSWYQQALGQGPQFIFQYYREEENGRGNFPPRFSGLQFPNYSSELNVNALELDDSALYLCASSPTGRVSYEQYFGPGTRLTVT.

In its sample, this clonotype was seen a few times. The rearrangement links TRBV12-3 or TRBV12-4 to TRBJ1-1; D may be TRBD1 (6 bases). The CDR3 is 17 residues long. Deletions cut 3 bases from V and 4 bases from J, with 21 bases between. The DNA for the CDR3 is TGTGCCAGCAGTTTCTCATCGGGGGCCCCACGAGGCACTGAAGCTTTCTTT. Translated: CASSFSSGAPRGTEAFF.

The chain is built from TRBV15 and TRBJ1-6, with D hard to call. This CDR3 has 15 amino acids. Germline lookup yields CDR1 LNHNV and CDR2 YYDKDF (reference sequence). Trimming pared 1 base from V and 9 bases from J, leaving 13 bases between. CDR3 nucleotide sequence: TGTGCCACCAGCAGAGGAGCGGGGAGTGTTTCACCCCTCCACTTT. As protein: CATSRGAGSVSPLHF. The variable domain in full, completed from reference TRBV15 and TRBJ1-6, reads DAMVIQNPRYQVTQFGKPVTLSCSQTLNHNVMYWYQQKSSQAPKLLFHYYDKDFNNEADTPDNFQSRRPNTSFCFLDIRSPGLGDTAMYLCATSRGAGSVSPLHFGNGTRLTVT.

The gene calls are TRBV27 and TRBJ2-7; 9 bases fit TRBD2. CDR1 MNHEY and CDR2 SMNVEV come from the germline V gene (reference sequence). The CDR3 extends over 14 amino acids. With V trimmed by 3 bases and J by 7 bases, 7 bases remained unmatched. The CDR3 region is CASSFPSGIREQYV. The CDR3 region has the DNA TGTGCCAGCAGTTTCCCTAGCGGGATCCGAGAGCAGTACGTC.

This clonotype was seen many times. The V gene is TRBV5-1, the J gene TRBJ2-7; 7 bases fit TRBD1. The ends lost 4 bases at V and 1 base at J; junction bases unmatched: 8. The CDR3 runs 15 residues. Germline V gene data show CDR1 as SGHRS and CDR2 as YFSETQ. CDR3: CASSTPGQSSYEQYF. The CDR3 DNA reads TGCGCCAGCAGCACGCCGGGACAGTCATCCTACGAGCAGTACTTC. Using reference TRBV5-1 and TRBJ2-7 for the parts outside the CDR3, the full variable domain is KAGVTQTPRYLIKTRGQQVTLSCSPISGHRSVSWYQQTPGQGLQFLFEYFSETQRNKGNFPGRFSGRQFSNSRSEMNVSTLELGDSALYLCASSTPGQSSYEQYFGPGTRLTVT.

J is TRBJ2-1 and V is TRBV7-9; 9 bases match TRBD1. Trimming took 5 bases from V and 2 from J; bases not matched to a gene: 7. From germline, CDR1 is SEHNR and CDR2 FQNEAQ (reference sequence). CDR3 length: 16 residues. The DNA of the CDR3 is TGTGCCAGCAGCCTCCGGACAGGGGAAACCTACAATGAGCAGTTCTTC. Its translation is CASSLRTGETYNEQFF.

This clonotype was observed a few times. The rearrangement joins TRBV24-1 to TRBJ2-1, with TRBD2 matching over 7 bases. The CDR3 is 16 amino acids. In germline, CDR1 is KGHDR, CDR2 SFDVKD. Trimming at V came to 3 bases and at J to 8 bases, leaving 12 bases not matched to a gene. CDR3 DNA sequence: TGTGCCACCAGTGATCCGCCGGAGTTAGGGAGGGATGAGCAGTTCTTC. This gives the protein CATSDPPELGRDEQFF.

This clonotype appeared many times. This rearrangement joins TRBV28 to TRBJ2-1; D may correspond to TRBD1 or TRBD2 (5 bases each). The CDR3 loop spans 16 amino acids. Germline values: CDR1 MDHEN, CDR2 SYDVKM. Trimming took 6 bases from V and 7 from J, leaving 22 bases between them. CDR3 region: CASRNPGTYNANEQFF. The CDR3 DNA is TGTGCCAGCAGAAACCCCGGGACCTACAACGCGAATGAGCAGTTCTTC.

The table lists this clonotype with a few counts. V and J are TRBV12-3 or TRBV12-4 and TRBJ1-1, with 9 bases matching TRBD1. The V gene end was trimmed by 7 bases and the J gene end by 6 bases; junction bases not matched to a gene: 9. The CDR3 has 14 amino acids. The CDR3 DNA follows: TGTGCCAGCACCCGACAGGGGGGGGTCGCTGAAGCTTTCTTT. Translating it yields CASTRQGGVAEAFF.

This clonotype was found many times. The genes are TRBV29-1 and TRBJ1-1; 7 positions agree with TRBD1. Germline V lookup: CDR1 SQVTM, CDR2 ANQGSEA. The CDR3 consists of 14 residues. The junction had 8 bases not matched to a gene; V was cut back by 6 bases and J by 1 base. This chain's CDR3 is CSVETGEGNTEAFF. The CDR3 DNA sequence: TGCAGCGTCGAAACAGGGGAAGGGAACACTGAAGCTTTCTTT.

Of note for this clonotype: This may be a read error: a much more frequent sequence differs by one nucleotide. This chain joins TRBV7-9 and TRBJ2-1; D perhaps matches TRBD2 (6 bases). Germline-derived CDR1 and CDR2 are SEHNR and FQNEAQ (reference sequence). This CDR3 region has 17 residues. The CDR3 sequence is CASSLSHRGTGNNEPFF. The CDR3 nucleotides are TGTGCCAGCAGCTTAAGTCATCGCGGGACTGGAAACAATGAGCCGTTCTTC.

The sample holds many counts of this clonotype. The chain recombines TRBV12-3 or TRBV12-4 with TRBJ2-7; 9 bases line up with TRBD1. The CDR3 spans 15 residues. V was pared by 2 bases and J by 2 bases, with 4 bases of the junction left unmatched. CDR3: CASSLPGQGPYEQYF. For the CDR3, the DNA is TGTGCCAGCAGTTTACCGGGACAGGGCCCCTACGAGCAGTACTTC.

At least ten counts were recorded for this clonotype. The chain couples TRBV7-9 to TRBJ1-2; TRBD1 matches at 7 bases. The germline CDR1 and CDR2 sequences are SEHNR and FQNEAQ (reference sequence). Losses at the gene ends were 4 bases for V and 7 bases for J; bases not matched to a gene: 15. The CDR3 is 16 amino acids. The CDR3 loop reads CASSSAGLGQTGGYTF. In DNA form, the CDR3 reads TGTGCCAGCAGCTCCGCGGGGCTGGGACAGACTGGTGGCTACACCTTC.

This clonotype was detected many times. The chain joins TRBV29-1 to TRBJ2-1; no reliable D call. Germline lookup yields CDR1 SQVTM and CDR2 ANQGSEA. The ends were cut back, 3 bases at V and 3 bases at J, with 9 bases in the middle. This CDR3 contains 13 residues. CDR3 amino acids: CSVDEVGYNEQFF. CDR3 nucleotides: TGCAGCGTTGACGAGGTAGGCTACAATGAGCAGTTCTTC.

This clonotype was observed many times. This chain uses TRBV5-1 with TRBJ2-2, with no clear D. Germline V CDR1 and CDR2: SGHRS, YFSETQ. Trimming cost V 6 bases and J 1 base, with 4 bases left between them. The CDR3 totals 12 residues. CDR3 nucleotides: TGCGCCAGCAAGGAGAACACCGGGGAGCTGTTTTTT. Its translation is CASKENTGELFF. Looking up the rest from reference TRBV5-1 and TRBJ2-2 gives the full variable domain: KAGVTQTPRYLIKTRGQQVTLSCSPISGHRSVSWYQQTPGQGLQFLFEYFSETQRNKGNFPGRFSGRQFSNSRSEMNVSTLELGDSALYLCASKENTGELFFGEGSRLTVL.

Ten or more counts support this clonotype. The J gene is TRBJ2-1, the V gene TRBV5-1; D is unclear. CDR3 length equals 16 residues. Germline values: CDR1 SGHRS, CDR2 YFSETQ. Trimming cost V 2 bases and J 6 bases, with 18 bases left between them. The CDR3 sequence is CASSFNINPPGNEQFF. CDR3 nucleotide sequence: TGCGCCAGCAGCTTCAATATCAACCCCCCAGGCAATGAGCAGTTCTTC.

The sample holds a few counts of this clonotype. CDR3 protein: CASSLPGSTGELFF. For the CDR3, the DNA is TGCGCCAGCAGCTTGCCAGGGAGCACCGGGGAGCTGTTTTTT. The chain combines TRBV5-1 with TRBJ2-2; perhaps D is TRBD1 or TRBD2 (5 bases each). The CDR3 length is 14 residues. Germline CDR1 is SGHRS and CDR2 is YFSETQ. Trimming cost V 1 base and J 4 bases, with 8 bases left between them.

The chain uses TRBV20-1 and TRBJ2-1, with TRBD2 matching 8 bases. V lost 5 bases and J lost 2; bases outside the gene matches: 11. Germline CDR1 and CDR2: DFQATT and SNEGSKA (reference sequence). The CDR3 is 16 residues long. This CDR3 is CSAEPLGGRTYNEQFF. The CDR3 DNA follows: TGCAGTGCTGAGCCACTAGGCGGGAGGACCTACAATGAGCAGTTCTTC.

This clonotype was counted ten times or more. CDR3 in DNA: TGCAGCCCTGCCGGGACAGGGACCTACGAGCAGTACGTC. It specifies CSPAGTGTYEQYV. The genes are TRBV29-1 and TRBJ2-7; 9 bases agree with TRBD1. Losses at the gene ends were 8 bases for V and 2 bases for J; bases not matched to a gene: 7. CDR3 length equals 13 residues. CDR1 is SQVTM and CDR2 is ANQGSEA in the germline V gene.